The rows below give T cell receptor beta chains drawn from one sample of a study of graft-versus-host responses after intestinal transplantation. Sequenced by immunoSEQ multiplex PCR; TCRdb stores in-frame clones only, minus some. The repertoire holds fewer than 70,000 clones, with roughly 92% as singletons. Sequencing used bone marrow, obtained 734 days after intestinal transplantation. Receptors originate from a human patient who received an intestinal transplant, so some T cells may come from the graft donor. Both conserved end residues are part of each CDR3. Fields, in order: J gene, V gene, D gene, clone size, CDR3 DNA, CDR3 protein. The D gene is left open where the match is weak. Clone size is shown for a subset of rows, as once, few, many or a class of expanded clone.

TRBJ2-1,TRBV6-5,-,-,TGTGCCGCCCAAAAGCACAGGGACGGGGGCAATGAGCAGTTCTTC,CAAQKHRDGGNEQFF
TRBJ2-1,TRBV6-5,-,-,TGTGCCAGCAGTTCAAGACAGAAACCTTACAATGAGCAGTTCTTC,CASSSRQKPYNEQFF
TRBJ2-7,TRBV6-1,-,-,TGTGCCAGCAGTGAACCTGTATATCGGGGGAACTACGAGCAGTACTTC,CASSEPVYRGNYEQYF
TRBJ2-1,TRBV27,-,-,TGTGCCAGCAGTTTATTTCCAGGGATGGACGAGCAGTTCTTC,CASSLFPGMDEQFF
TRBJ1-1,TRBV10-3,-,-,TGTGCCATCAGTGTGGGGGGGACTGAAGCTTTCTTT,CAISVGGTEAFF
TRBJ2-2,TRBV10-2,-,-,TGCGCCAGCAGTGAGTTACCCCTTGCGGCCGGGGAGCTGTTTTTT,CASSELPLAAGELFF
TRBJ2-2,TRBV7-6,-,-,TGTGCCAGCAGCTCCCCAGGGGGGGAGGACACCGGGGAGCTGTTTTTT,CASSSPGGEDTGELFF
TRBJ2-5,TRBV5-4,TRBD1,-,TGTGCCAGCAGCTTGCAACAGGGGAAGGAGACCCAGTACTTC,CASSLQQGKETQYF
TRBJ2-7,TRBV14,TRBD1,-,TGTGCCAGCAGCCCGGGACAGGTATACGAGCAGTACTTC,CASSPGQVYEQYF
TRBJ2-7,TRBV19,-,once,TGTGCCAGTAGTGCCTCAGAGTACGAGCAGTACTTC,CASSASEYEQYF
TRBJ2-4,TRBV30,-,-,TGTGCCTGGAGTGGGACCGCCAGAGAGTACATTCAGTACTTC,CAWSGTAREYIQYF
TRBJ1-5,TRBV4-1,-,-,TGCGCCAGCAGCCTACACAGGGAAAATCAGCCCCAGCATTTT,CASSLHRENQPQHF
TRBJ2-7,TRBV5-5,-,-,TGTGCCAGCAGCCAGGACCCAACGGAGGGCTACGAGCAGTACTTC,CASSQDPTEGYEQYF
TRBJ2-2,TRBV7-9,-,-,TGTGCCAGCAGCTTAGCCCGACCCGACACCGGGGAGCTGTTTTTT,CASSLARPDTGELFF
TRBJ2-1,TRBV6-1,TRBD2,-,TGTGCCAGCCCTAGCGGGGGGGCCTACAATGAGCAGTTCTTC,CASPSGGAYNEQFF
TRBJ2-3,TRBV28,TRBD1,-,TGTGCCAGCAGTTTGTTCGGCGGTCAGGGGGAGTATTTT,CASSLFGGQGEYF
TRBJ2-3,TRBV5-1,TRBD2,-,TGCGCCAGCACCCTCCGGGGGGTTCAGGGAGATACGCAGTATTTT,CASTLRGVQGDTQYF
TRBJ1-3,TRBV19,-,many,TGTGCCAGTAGTATTCCGGGTCCCGGAAACACCATATATTTT,CASSIPGPGNTIYF
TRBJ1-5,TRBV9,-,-,TGTGCCAGCAGCGTAGGTGTTGATCAGCCCCAGCATTTT,CASSVGVDQPQHF
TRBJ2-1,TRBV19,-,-,TGTGCCAGTAGGTCCCCAGGGTACTCCTACAATGAGCAGTTCTTC,CASRSPGYSYNEQFF
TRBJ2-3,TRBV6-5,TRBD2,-,TGTGCCAGCAGTTACTCAGGACTAGTCCCAGATACGCAGTATTTT,CASSYSGLVPDTQYF
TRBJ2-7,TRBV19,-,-,TGTGCCAGTAGTCCCCTATTCCGAGCCGTTACCACCCACGAGCAGTACTTC,CASSPLFRAVTTHEQYF
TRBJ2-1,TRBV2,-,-,TGTGCCAGCAGCCTTAGCGAAGAGCAGTTCTTC,CASSLSEEQFF
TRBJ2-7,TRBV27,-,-,TGTGCCAGCACTCCTGCGGTGGGGGCTTACGAGCAGTACTTC,CASTPAVGAYEQYF
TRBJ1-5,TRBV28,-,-,TGTGCCACCGCGTGGGGGGGCGGCGATTATAGCAATCAGCCCCAGCATTTT,CATAWGGGDYSNQPQHF
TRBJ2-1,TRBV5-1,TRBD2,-,TGCGCCAGCAGGGACCCGAGCGGGAGGGCCAATTACAATGAGCAGTTCTTC,CASRDPSGRANYNEQFF
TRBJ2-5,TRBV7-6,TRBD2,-,TGTGCCAGCAGCTTAGTTGTAGCGGGGGGACAAGAGACCCAGTACTTC,CASSLVVAGGQETQYF
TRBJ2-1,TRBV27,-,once,TGTGCCAGTGGGCGAGGCGGAGAGCAGTTCTTC,CASGRGGEQFF
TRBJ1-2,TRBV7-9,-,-,TGTGCCAGCAGCTTACCAAACAGCGGATGGAGGGATGGCTACACCTTC,CASSLPNSGWRDGYTF
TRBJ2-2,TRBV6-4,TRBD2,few,TGTGCCAGCAGTGACTCGACTAGCGGGACCGGGGAGCTGTTTTTT,CASSDSTSGTGELFF
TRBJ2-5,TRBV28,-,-,TGTGCCAGCCCTATCGTTACGGGGGAAGAGACCCAGTACTTC,CASPIVTGEETQYF
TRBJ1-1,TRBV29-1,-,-,TGCAGCGTTGAAGAGGGGTCCCGCTGGGACACTGAAGCTTTCTTT,CSVEEGSRWDTEAFF
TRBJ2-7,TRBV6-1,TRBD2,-,TGTGCCAGCAGTGAAGTAGCGGGTCTCTCCTACGAGCAGTACTTC,CASSEVAGLSYEQYF
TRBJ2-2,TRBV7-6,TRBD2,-,TGTGCCAGCAGCCATCCTAGCGGGAGGCCGAACACCGGGGAGCTGTTTTTT,CASSHPSGRPNTGELFF
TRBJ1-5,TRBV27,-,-,TGTGCCAGCAGTTTAGGGGGGGAACAGCCCCAGCATTTT,CASSLGGEQPQHF
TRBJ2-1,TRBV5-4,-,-,TGTGCCAGCAGCAGGACGATTGACTCCTACAATGAGCAGTTCTTC,CASSRTIDSYNEQFF
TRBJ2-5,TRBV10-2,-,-,TGCGCCAGCAGTCCCGAAGAGACCCAGTACTTC,CASSPEETQYF
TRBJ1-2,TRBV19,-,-,TGTGCCAGTAGTCGGGGCCAACAGTCCAGGGGCTACACCTTC,CASSRGQQSRGYTF
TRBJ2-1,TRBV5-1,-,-,TGCGCCAGCAGCTTGGAAGGGCGCTACAATGAGCAGTTCTTC,CASSLEGRYNEQFF
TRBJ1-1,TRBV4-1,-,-,TGCGCCAGCAGCCAGCGCACAGGGTTTTGGAACACTGAAGCTTTCTTT,CASSQRTGFWNTEAFF
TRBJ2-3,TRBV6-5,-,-,TGTGCCAGCAGTTCCCCCCTTACGCAGTATTTT,CASSSPLTQYF
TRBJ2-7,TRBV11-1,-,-,TGTGCCAGCAGGCATGGCCCCTACGAGCAGTACTTC,CASRHGPYEQYF
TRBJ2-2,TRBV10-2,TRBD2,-,TGCGCCAGCAGTGGGACTAGCGGGTATACCGGGGAGCTGTTTTTT,CASSGTSGYTGELFF
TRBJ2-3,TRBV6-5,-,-,TGTGCCAGCCGTCCCCGCTCCGCAGCTGGAGATACGCAGTATTTT,CASRPRSAAGDTQYF
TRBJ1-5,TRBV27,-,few,TGTGCCAGCAGTTTATCGCCGGATAGCAATCAGCCCCAGCATTTT,CASSLSPDSNQPQHF
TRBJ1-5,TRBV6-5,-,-,TGTGCCAGCAGTTACAGGAACAATCAGCCCCAGCATTTT,CASSYRNNQPQHF
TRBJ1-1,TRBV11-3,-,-,TGTGCCAGCAGCCCTGCTGAGGACGGCACTGAAGCTTTCTTT,CASSPAEDGTEAFF
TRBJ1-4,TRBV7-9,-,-,TGTGCCAGCCAGGGACTAGGGAGCGCACTGTTTTTT,CASQGLGSALFF